This TCR beta chain was profiled in a study of blood T cell repertoires in COVID-19. Study-wide context: COVID-19 samples from acute and convalescent phases originated in the United States, Italy and Spain. PBMCs, B-cell-depleted T cells, or T cells provided the cDNA or gDNA that made up the material.

Source study methods: From reference gene primer amplification, estimates of nucleated cell counts were derived. Assay: immunoSEQ multiplex PCR; the TCRdb copy retains only in-frame clones and omits some. V, J and clone size are those of that table, while D and trimming were read from the DNA. The sample records more than 85,000 clones, about nine tenths being singletons. The CDR3 has 15 amino acids. Unmatched junction bases numbered 8, after V lost 5 bases and J lost 3 bases. Per germline, CDR1 SNHLY and CDR2 FYNNEI. This sequence joins TRBV2 and TRBJ1-1, with 8 bases fitting TRBD1. The origin of this receptor is a man between 18 and 29 years old with acute or convalescent COVID-19. Source material: peripheral blood. The CDR3 DNA reads as TGTGCCAGCAGTACACAGGGGGGTCTGGACACTGAAGCTTTCTTT. Translated, it gives CASSTQGGLDTEAFF.